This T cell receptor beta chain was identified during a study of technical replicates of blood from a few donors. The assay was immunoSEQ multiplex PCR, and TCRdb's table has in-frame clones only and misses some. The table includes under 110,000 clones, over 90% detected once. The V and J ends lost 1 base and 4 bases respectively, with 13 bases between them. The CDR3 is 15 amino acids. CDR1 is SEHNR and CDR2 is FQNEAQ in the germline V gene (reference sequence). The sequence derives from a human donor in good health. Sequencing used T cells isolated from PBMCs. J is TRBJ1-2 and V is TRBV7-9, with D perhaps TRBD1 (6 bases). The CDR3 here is CASSLGLQGLYGYTF. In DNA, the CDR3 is TGTGCCAGCAGCTTAGGCCTACAGGGTCTCTATGGCTACACCTTC.